The 25 T cell receptor beta chains below come from one sample, sequenced in a study of T cell responses to AZD1222 COVID-19 vaccine. Assay: immunoSEQ multiplex PCR; the TCRdb copy retains only in-frame clones and omits some. The sample consists of about 180,000 clones, roughly nine tenths of them appearing once. The sequencing here drew on peripheral blood, taken on day 0 of AZD1222 vaccination. These TCRs come from an adult in good health.

The V call is TRBV11-2, the J call TRBJ2-1, with 7 bases matching TRBD2. This CDR3 contains 15 residues. With 4 bases clipped from V and 6 bases from J, the junction kept 9 bases outside the gene matches. Looked up from germline, CDR1 is SGHAT and CDR2 is FQNNGV. This CDR3 is CASSSGTISLNEQFF. As DNA, the CDR3 is TGTGCCAGCAGCTCCGGGACTATATCGCTCAATGAGCAGTTCTTC.

The chain joins TRBV7-9 to TRBJ2-1; D is possibly TRBD2 (6 bases). Germline values: CDR1 SEHNR, CDR2 FQNEAQ (reference sequence). V was clipped by 10 bases and J by 6 bases, with 13 bases between them. The CDR3 has 12 residues. The CDR3 DNA sequence: TGTGCCATTCAACGGGGAGGCAATGAGCAGTTCTTC. Its protein is CAIQRGGNEQFF. Combining the CDR3 with reference TRBV7-9 and TRBJ2-1 gives the whole variable domain DTGVSQNPRHKITKRGQNVTFRCDPISEHNRLYWYRQTLGQGPEFLTYFQNEAQLEKSRLLSDRFSAERPKGSFSTLEIQRTEQGDSAMYLCAIQRGGNEQFFGPGTRLTVL.

The table lists this clone with a count of one. This chain uses TRBV2 with TRBJ2-5; D is ambiguous. Germline CDR1 reads SNHLY; CDR2 reads FYNNEI. V shed 3 bases and J shed 5 bases, with 7 bases lying between them. There are 12 residues in the CDR3. The CDR3 coding sequence is TGTGCCAGCAGTGATGGAAGGGAGACCCAGTACTTC. Protein product: CASSDGRETQYF.

This rearrangement joins TRBV7-9 to TRBJ2-5, with D possibly matching TRBD2 (7 bases). Trimming cost V 2 bases and J 4 bases, with 14 bases left between them. The CDR3 has 15 amino acids. Germline assignment: CDR1 SEHNR and CDR2 FQNEAQ (reference sequence). The CDR3 protein is CASSLFQGGGETQYF. As DNA, the CDR3 is TGTGCCAGCAGCTTATTTCAGGGAGGGGGAGAGACCCAGTACTTC.

The V gene is TRBV7-8, the J gene TRBJ1-3; D is unresolved. Germline-derived CDR1 and CDR2 are SGHVS and FQNEAQ. This CDR3 spans 16 amino acids. The V gene lost 1 base and the J gene lost 0 bases, with 10 bases spanning the gap. CDR3 sequence reads: CASSLGQSPSGNTIYF. The CDR3 nucleotides read TGTGCCAGCAGCTTAGGGCAGTCTCCCTCTGGAAACACCATATATTTT.

The CDR3 coding sequence is TGTGCCAGCAGCTTAACAGGGTTAACTGAAGCTTTCTTT. This codes for CASSLTGLTEAFF. V is TRBV7-9 and J is TRBJ1-1; the D gene is possibly TRBD1 (6 bases). The germline V gene has CDR1 SEHNR and CDR2 FQNEAQ (reference sequence). The V end lost 2 bases, the J end lost 5 bases, and 9 bases lay between the germline ends. This CDR3 is 13 amino acids long.

This clone appeared once. This chain connects TRBV2 to TRBJ2-2, with D uncertain. Germline V lookup: CDR1 SNHLY, CDR2 FYNNEI. The CDR3 is 16 residues long. V lost 6 bases and J 4 bases, leaving 18 bases between the germline ends. The CDR3: CASSEHPRASTGELFF. As DNA, the CDR3 is TGTGCCAGCAGCGAACACCCTCGGGCAAGCACCGGGGAGCTGTTTTTT.

This clone showed up just a few times. The V and J genes are TRBV5-1 and TRBJ1-2; D is unclear. There are 15 residues in the CDR3. From germline, CDR1 is SGHRS and CDR2 YFSETQ. V was clipped by 0 bases and J by 4 bases, with 13 bases between them. CDR3 region: CASSLGVGQSYGYTF. CDR3 in DNA: TGCGCCAGCAGCTTGGGGGTAGGGCAGAGCTATGGCTACACCTTC.

This chain uses TRBV6-5 with TRBJ1-2; D call uncertain. Germline loops: CDR1 MNHEY, CDR2 SVGAGI. Deletions cut 6 bases from V and 3 bases from J, with 17 bases between. The CDR3 spans 15 residues. Written as DNA, the CDR3 is TGTGCCAGCAGCCCGGAAAAATCGCGGTACTATGGCTACACCTTC. It encodes CASSPEKSRYYGYTF.

This rearrangement joins TRBV2 to TRBJ1-5; 7 nucleotides agree with TRBD1. The CDR3 has 14 amino acids. Germline V gene sequence: CDR1 SNHLY, CDR2 FYNNEI. The junction had 4 bases not matched to a gene; V was cut back by 2 bases and J by 6 bases. CDR3 loop: CASSEIGGGQPQHF. Written as DNA, the CDR3 is TGTGCCAGCAGTGAAATAGGGGGCGGTCAGCCCCAGCATTTT.

This clone occurred once. This chain uses TRBV5-6 with TRBJ1-6; D unclear. Trimming cost V 0 bases and J 6 bases, with 4 bases left between them. The CDR3 has 13 amino acids. In germline, CDR1 is SGHDT, CDR2 YYEEEE. CDR3 amino acids: CASSLAANSPLHF. The CDR3 DNA reads as TGTGCCAGCAGCTTGGCGGCTAATTCACCCCTCCACTTT.

The CDR3 DNA sequence: TGTGCCAGCAGCTTAACATTCGGTCAGCCCCAGCATTTT. Translated: CASSLTFGQPQHF. V usage is TRBV7-2 and J usage is TRBJ1-5; D gene ambiguous. Germline-derived CDR1 and CDR2 are SGHTA and FQGNSA. V was shortened by 2 bases and J by 6 bases, with 8 bases between the two germline ends. This CDR3 comprises 13 residues.

This clone was detected only once. This chain connects TRBV5-1 to TRBJ1-1; D remains unclear. Germline V gives CDR1 SGHRS, CDR2 YFSETQ. Between the trimmed V and J ends, which lost 4 bases and 3 bases, there was a span of 13 bases. The CDR3 sequence is 14 residues long. CDR3 region: CASSRARRDTEAFF. The CDR3 DNA reads TGCGCCAGCAGCAGAGCCAGAAGGGACACTGAAGCTTTCTTT.

Only one count was recorded for this clone. The chain is built from TRBV21-1 and TRBJ2-7; the table assigns TRBD1, which was not confirmed against the DNA. TRBV21-1 corresponds to a pseudogene. This CDR3 has 15 amino acids. This CDR3 is CASSKVGQTPFEQYF. For the CDR3, the DNA is TGTGCCAGCAGCAAAGTGGGACAGACACCCTTCGAGCAGTACTTC.

V and J are TRBV3-1 (or the pseudogene TRBV3-2) and TRBJ2-4, with 8 nucleotides matching TRBD2. CDR1 is LGHDT and CDR2 is YNNKEL in the germline V gene (reference sequence). V was clipped by 4 bases and J by 7 bases; unmatched bases: 6. This CDR3 region has 14 residues. CDR3 region: CASSPGTGGNIQYF. The CDR3 DNA sequence: TGTGCCAGCAGCCCTGGGACGGGAGGGAACATTCAGTACTTC.

The chain couples TRBV25-1 to TRBJ1-1; unclear D gene. The CDR3 spans 14 residues. Per germline, CDR1 MGHDK and CDR2 SYGVNS. V lost 4 bases to trimming and J lost 0 bases, with 9 bases between them. As DNA, the CDR3 is TGTGCCAGCAGTGTGGGTGTTATGAACACTGAAGCTTTCTTT. Its protein product is CASSVGVMNTEAFF.

This chain links TRBV3-1 (or the pseudogene TRBV3-2) with TRBJ1-2; 9 bases align to TRBD1. V was clipped by 4 bases and J by 5 bases; unmatched bases: 5. Germline CDR1 reads LGHDT; CDR2 reads YNNKEL (reference sequence). The CDR3 totals 14 residues. The CDR3 nucleotides read TGTGCCAGCAGCCCAGGGACAGGGACGTATGGCTACACCTTC. Amino acids: CASSPGTGTYGYTF.

The chain combines TRBV30 with TRBJ1-2; a possible D gene is TRBD1 (5 bases). Germline CDR1 is GTSNPN and CDR2 is SVGIG (reference sequence). This CDR3 is built from 15 residues. Trimming left V 4 bases short and J 8 bases short, with 23 bases between. The CDR3 region is CAWIQNPLGPRGYTF. The CDR3 nucleotides read TGTGCCTGGATTCAAAATCCCCTGGGACCGCGGGGCTACACCTTC. The full variable domain, with the rest looked up from reference TRBV30 and TRBJ1-2, is SQTIHQWPATLVQPVGSPLSLECTVEGTSNPNLYWYRQAAGRGLQLLFYSVGIGQISSEVPQNLSASRPQDRQFILSSKKLLLSDSGFYLCAWIQNPLGPRGYTFGSGTRLTVV.

DNA of the CDR3: TGTGCCAGCAGCAAATACGGAGAGCAGTACGTC. This sequence encodes CASSKYGEQYV. The chain is built from TRBV5-8 and TRBJ2-7; D unclear. The CDR3 loop spans 11 amino acids. CDR1 is SGHTS, CDR2 YDEGEE, per germline. Trimming stripped 4 bases from V and 7 bases from J, with 9 bases between.

Points on this clone: The junction departs from germline at one end; a sequencing error may be responsible. The rearrangement joins TRBV7-3 to TRBJ2-6; 7 bases are a match to TRBD2. This CDR3 region has 17 residues. Germline-derived CDR1 and CDR2 are SGHTA and FQGTGA. CDR3 in amino acids: CASSVTGGTSGANVLTF. Written as DNA, the CDR3 is TGTGCCAGCAGCGTAACGGGGGGAACCTCTGGGGCCAACGTCCTGACTTTC.

This rearrangement joins TRBV9 to TRBJ1-4, with TRBD1 matching over 9 bases. CDR1 and CDR2 from the germline V gene are SGDLS and YYNGEE. V trimming: 3 bases; J trimming: 7 bases; junction bases outside the gene matches: 4. The CDR3 contains 14 residues. The CDR3: CASSDGTGFEKLFF. CDR3 DNA: TGTGCCAGCAGCGACGGGACAGGGTTTGAAAAACTGTTTTTT.

The chain combines TRBV28 with TRBJ1-1; D may be TRBD1 (5 bases). Germline CDR1 is MDHEN and CDR2 is SYDVKM. The CDR3 totals 13 residues. Trimming removed 3 bases from V and 6 bases from J, with 11 bases in between. The CDR3 loop is CASSFLGGAEAFF. The DNA of the CDR3 is TGTGCCAGCAGTTTTCTGGGAGGGGCTGAAGCTTTCTTT.

The J gene is TRBJ2-1, the V gene TRBV28; D is perhaps TRBD1 (5 bases). The length of the CDR3 is 15 residues. V was cut by 4 bases and J by 6 bases, with 16 bases left in between. Germline CDR1 is MDHEN and CDR2 is SYDVKM. The CDR3: CASSSLQGNRNEQFF. The CDR3 coding sequence is TGTGCCAGCAGTTCACTCCAGGGAAATCGCAATGAGCAGTTCTTC.

The rearrangement joins TRBV10-3 to TRBJ1-6; 7 bases are shared with TRBD1. Germline values: CDR1 ENHRY, CDR2 SYGVKD. The junction had 4 bases not matched to a gene; V was cut back by 3 bases and J by 2 bases. This CDR3 comprises 16 residues. The CDR3 nucleotides are TGTGCCATCAGTGAAGGGACAGCTACCTATAATTCACCCCTCCACTTT. Translated: CAISEGTATYNSPLHF.

This clone was counted between two and nine times. The V gene is TRBV5-1, the J gene TRBJ1-5; 7 nucleotides align to TRBD1. Germline V gene data show CDR1 as SGHRS and CDR2 as YFSETQ. The CDR3 consists of 15 residues. With 4 bases clipped from V and 0 bases from J, the junction kept 4 bases outside the gene matches. The CDR3 here is CASSLGQYSNQPQHF. CDR3 coding DNA: TGCGCCAGCAGCCTGGGACAGTATAGCAATCAGCCCCAGCATTTT. The full variable domain, its missing parts supplied by reference TRBV5-1 and TRBJ1-5, is KAGVTQTPRYLIKTRGQQVTLSCSPISGHRSVSWYQQTPGQGLQFLFEYFSETQRNKGNFPGRFSGRQFSNSRSEMNVSTLELGDSALYLCASSLGQYSNQPQHFGDGTRLSIL.